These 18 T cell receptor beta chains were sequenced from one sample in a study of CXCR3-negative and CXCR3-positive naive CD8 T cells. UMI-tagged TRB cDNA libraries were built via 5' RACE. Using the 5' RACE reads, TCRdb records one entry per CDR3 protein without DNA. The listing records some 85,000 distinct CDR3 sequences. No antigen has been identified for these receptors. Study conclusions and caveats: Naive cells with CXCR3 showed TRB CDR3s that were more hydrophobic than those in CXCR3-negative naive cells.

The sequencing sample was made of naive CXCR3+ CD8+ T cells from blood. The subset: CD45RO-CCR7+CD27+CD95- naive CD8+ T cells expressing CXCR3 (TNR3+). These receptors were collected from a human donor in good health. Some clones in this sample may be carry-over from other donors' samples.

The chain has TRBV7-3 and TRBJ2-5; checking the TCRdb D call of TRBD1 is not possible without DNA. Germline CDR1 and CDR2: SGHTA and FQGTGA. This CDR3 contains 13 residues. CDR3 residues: CASSTGGQETQYF.

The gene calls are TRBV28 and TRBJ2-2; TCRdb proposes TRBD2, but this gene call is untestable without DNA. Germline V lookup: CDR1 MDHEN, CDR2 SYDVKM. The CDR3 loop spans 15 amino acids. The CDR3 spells CASRSDREVTGELFF.

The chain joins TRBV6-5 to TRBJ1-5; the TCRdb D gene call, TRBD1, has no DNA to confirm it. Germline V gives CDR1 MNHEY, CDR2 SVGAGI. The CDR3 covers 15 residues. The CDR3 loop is CASSLTGDSNQPQHF.

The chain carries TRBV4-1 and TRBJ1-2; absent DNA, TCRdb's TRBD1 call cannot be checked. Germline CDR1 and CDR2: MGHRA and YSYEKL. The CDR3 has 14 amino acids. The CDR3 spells CASSQDRDNYGYTF.

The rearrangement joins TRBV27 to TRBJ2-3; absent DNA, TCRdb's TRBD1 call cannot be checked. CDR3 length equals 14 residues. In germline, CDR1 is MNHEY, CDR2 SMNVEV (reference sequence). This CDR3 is CASSPTVRGHTQYF.

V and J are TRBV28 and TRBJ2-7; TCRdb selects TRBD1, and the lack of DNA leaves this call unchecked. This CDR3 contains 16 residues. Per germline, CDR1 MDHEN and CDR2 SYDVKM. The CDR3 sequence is CASSAWGTDYSYEQYF. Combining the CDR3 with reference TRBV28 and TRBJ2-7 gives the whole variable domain DVKVTQSSRYLVKRTGEKVFLECVQDMDHENMFWYRQDPGLGLRLIYFSYDVKMKEKGDIPEGYSVSREKKERFSLILESASTNQTSMYLCASSAWGTDYSYEQYFGPGTRLTVT.

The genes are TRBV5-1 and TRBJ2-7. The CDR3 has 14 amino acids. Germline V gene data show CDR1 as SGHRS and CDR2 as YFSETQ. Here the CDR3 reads CASSLAEVTYEQYF.

The CDR3 reads CASSAGTVYGYTF. The V and J genes are TRBV2 and TRBJ1-2; TCRdb calls TRBD1, which cannot be checked without DNA. Germline values: CDR1 SNHLY, CDR2 FYNNEI. The CDR3 sequence is 13 residues long.

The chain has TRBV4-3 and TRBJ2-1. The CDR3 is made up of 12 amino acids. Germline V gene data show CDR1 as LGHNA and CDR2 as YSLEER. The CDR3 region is CASSQDYNEQFF.

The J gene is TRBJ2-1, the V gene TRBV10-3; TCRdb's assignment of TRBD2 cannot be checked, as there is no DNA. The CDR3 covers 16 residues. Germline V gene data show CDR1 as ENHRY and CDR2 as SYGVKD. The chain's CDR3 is CAISVIESGRWHEQFF.

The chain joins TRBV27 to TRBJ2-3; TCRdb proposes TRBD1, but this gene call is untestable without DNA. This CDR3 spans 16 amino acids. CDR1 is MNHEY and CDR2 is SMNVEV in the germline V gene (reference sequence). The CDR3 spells CASSPQTGFGSDTQYF.

The CDR3 here is CASSRQGRSDTQYF. The chain recombines TRBV28 with TRBJ2-3; TCRdb outputs TRBD1, but without DNA this stays unchecked. Germline-derived CDR1 and CDR2 are MDHEN and SYDVKM. The CDR3 runs 14 residues. Complete variable domain (other parts from reference TRBV28 and TRBJ2-3): DVKVTQSSRYLVKRTGEKVFLECVQDMDHENMFWYRQDPGLGLRLIYFSYDVKMKEKGDIPEGYSVSREKKERFSLILESASTNQTSMYLCASSRQGRSDTQYFGPGTRLTVL.

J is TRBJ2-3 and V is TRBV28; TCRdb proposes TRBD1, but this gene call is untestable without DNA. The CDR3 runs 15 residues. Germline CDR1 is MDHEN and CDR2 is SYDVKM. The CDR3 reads CASSLGRGTTDTQYF. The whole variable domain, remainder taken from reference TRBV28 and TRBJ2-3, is DVKVTQSSRYLVKRTGEKVFLECVQDMDHENMFWYRQDPGLGLRLIYFSYDVKMKEKGDIPEGYSVSREKKERFSLILESASTNQTSMYLCASSLGRGTTDTQYFGPGTRLTVL.

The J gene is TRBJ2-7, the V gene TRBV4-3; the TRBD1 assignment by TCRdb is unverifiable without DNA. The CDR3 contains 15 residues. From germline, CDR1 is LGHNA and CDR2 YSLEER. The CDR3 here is CASSQDRDTSYEQYF.

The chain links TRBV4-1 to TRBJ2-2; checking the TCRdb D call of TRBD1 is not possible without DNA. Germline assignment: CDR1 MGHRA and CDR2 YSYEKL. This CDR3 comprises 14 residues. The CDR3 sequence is CASRGQGSTGELFF.

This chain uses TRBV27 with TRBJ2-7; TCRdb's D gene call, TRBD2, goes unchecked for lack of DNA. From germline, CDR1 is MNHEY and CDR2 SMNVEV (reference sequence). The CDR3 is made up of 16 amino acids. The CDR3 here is CASSLGGPPSSYEQYF.

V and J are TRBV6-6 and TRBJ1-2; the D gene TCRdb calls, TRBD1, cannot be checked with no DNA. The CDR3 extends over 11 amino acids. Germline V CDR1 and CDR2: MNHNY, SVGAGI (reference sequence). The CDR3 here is CASRSPNGYTF.

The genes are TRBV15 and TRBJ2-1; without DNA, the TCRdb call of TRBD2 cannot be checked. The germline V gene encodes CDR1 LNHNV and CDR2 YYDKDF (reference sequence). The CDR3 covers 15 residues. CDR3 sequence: CATSALPQRDGEQFF.